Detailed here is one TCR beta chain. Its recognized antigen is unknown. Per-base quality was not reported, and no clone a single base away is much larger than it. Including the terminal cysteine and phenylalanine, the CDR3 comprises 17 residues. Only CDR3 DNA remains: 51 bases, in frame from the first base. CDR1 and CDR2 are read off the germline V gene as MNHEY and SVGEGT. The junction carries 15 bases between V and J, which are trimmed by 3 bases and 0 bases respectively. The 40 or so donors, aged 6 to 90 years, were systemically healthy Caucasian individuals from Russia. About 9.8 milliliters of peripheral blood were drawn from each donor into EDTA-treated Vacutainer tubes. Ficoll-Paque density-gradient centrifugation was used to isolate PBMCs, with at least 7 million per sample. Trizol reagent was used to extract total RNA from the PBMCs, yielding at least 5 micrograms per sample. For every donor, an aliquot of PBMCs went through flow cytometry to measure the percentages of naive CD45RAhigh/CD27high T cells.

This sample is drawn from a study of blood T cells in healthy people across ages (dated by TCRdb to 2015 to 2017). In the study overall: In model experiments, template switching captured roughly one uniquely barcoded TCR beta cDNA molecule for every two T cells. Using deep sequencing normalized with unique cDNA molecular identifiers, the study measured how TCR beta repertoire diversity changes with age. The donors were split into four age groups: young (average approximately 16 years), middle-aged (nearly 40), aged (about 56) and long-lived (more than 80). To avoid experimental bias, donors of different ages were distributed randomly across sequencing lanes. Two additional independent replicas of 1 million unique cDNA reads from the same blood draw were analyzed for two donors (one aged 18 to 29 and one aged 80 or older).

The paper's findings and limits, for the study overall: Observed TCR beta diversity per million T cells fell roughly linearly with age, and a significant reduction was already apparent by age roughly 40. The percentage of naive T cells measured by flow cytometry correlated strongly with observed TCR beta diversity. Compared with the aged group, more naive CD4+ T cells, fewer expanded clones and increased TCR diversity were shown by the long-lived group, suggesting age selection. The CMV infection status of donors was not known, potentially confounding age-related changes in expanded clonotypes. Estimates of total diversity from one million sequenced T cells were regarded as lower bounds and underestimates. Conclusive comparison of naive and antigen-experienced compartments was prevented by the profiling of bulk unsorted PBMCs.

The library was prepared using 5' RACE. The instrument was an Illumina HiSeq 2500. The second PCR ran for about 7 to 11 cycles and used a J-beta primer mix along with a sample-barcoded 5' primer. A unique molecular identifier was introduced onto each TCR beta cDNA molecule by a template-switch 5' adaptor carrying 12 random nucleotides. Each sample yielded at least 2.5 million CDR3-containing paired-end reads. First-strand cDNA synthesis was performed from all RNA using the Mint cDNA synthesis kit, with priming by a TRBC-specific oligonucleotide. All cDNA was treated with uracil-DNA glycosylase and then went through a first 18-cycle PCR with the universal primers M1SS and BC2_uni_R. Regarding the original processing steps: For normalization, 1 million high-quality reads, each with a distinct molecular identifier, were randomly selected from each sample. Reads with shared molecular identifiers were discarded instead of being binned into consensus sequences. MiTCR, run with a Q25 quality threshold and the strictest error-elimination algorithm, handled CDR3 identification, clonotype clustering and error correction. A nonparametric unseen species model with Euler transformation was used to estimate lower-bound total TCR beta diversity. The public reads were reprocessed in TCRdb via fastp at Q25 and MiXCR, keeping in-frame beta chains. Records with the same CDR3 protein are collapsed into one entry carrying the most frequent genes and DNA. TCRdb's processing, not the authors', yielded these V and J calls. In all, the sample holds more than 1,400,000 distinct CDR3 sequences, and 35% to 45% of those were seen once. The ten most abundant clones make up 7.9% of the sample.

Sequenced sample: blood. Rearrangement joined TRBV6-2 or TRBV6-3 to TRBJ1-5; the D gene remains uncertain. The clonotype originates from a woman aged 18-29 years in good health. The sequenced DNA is TGTGCCAGCAGTTATTCGGATTTGGTATATAGCAATCAGCCCCAGCATTTT. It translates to CASSYSDLVYSNQPQHF.